Below are 27 T cell receptor beta chains sequenced from a single sample in a study of radiation and T cells in renal cell carcinoma. Method: immunoSEQ multiplex PCR; TCRdb's copy keeps in-frame clones and lacks some. Here the sample spans about 130,000 clones, 81% being singletons. Time point defined: blood 2 weeks post-SBRT. The treatment is: 15 Gy SBRT to primary tumor, nephrectomy 4 weeks later. This material consisted of blood, taken from a patient whose treatment included radiotherapy and nephrectomy. These receptors were obtained from a woman aged 55-69 years with renal cell carcinoma.

The chain carries TRBV25-1 and TRBJ1-2; D possibly corresponds to TRBD1 (6 bases). The CDR3 is 13 amino acids. The V gene's germline CDR1 is MGHDK and CDR2 SYGVNS. V shed 4 bases and J shed 5 bases, with 11 bases lying between them. The CDR3 DNA reads as TGTGCCAGCAGTGGTCAGGGGACGTATGGCTACACCTTC. Residues: CASSGQGTYGYTF.

V usage is TRBV7-9 and J usage is TRBJ1-6; no firm D call. The CDR3 is made up of 12 amino acids. Per germline, CDR1 SEHNR and CDR2 FQNEAQ (reference sequence). V was clipped by 2 bases and J by 8 bases, with 4 bases between them. CDR3 DNA sequence: TGTGCCAGCAGCTTAACTTATTCACCCCTCCACTTT. The encoded protein is CASSLTYSPLHF.

This chain joins TRBV28 and TRBJ1-4, with 7 bases matching TRBD1. Germline V gene data show CDR1 as MDHEN and CDR2 as SYDVKM. With 6 bases clipped from V and 8 bases from J, the junction kept 6 bases outside the gene matches. CDR3 size: 13 residues. The CDR3 region is CASSPGTAEKLFF. The CDR3 region has the DNA TGTGCCAGCAGCCCCGGGACAGCGGAAAAACTGTTTTTT.

The chain employs TRBV19 and TRBJ2-7; tentative D call: TRBD2 (5 bases). Germline V gene data show CDR1 as LNHDA and CDR2 as SQIVND (reference sequence). This CDR3 is built from 14 residues. V lost 5 bases and J 3 bases, leaving 14 bases between the germline ends. The DNA of the CDR3 is TGTGCCAGTAGTGCGGGTAGGCAAAACTACGAGCAGTACTTC. Encoded protein: CASSAGRQNYEQYF.

The chain recombines TRBV9 with TRBJ1-1, with TRBD1 matching 7 bases. This CDR3 comprises 14 residues. V trimming: 4 bases; J trimming: 2 bases; junction bases outside the gene matches: 5. Germline CDR1 SGDLS, CDR2 YYNGEE. The CDR3 region has the DNA TGTGCCAGCAGCCCTGGACAGGTTAACACTGAAGCTTTCTTT. Protein: CASSPGQVNTEAFF.

This clone has at least ten counts. The chain recombines TRBV7-9 with TRBJ2-1, with D possibly called TRBD1 or TRBD2 (5 bases each). Germline V gene sequence: CDR1 SEHNR, CDR2 FQNEAQ (reference sequence). Trimming removed 2 bases at V and 7 bases at J, with 9 bases between. There are 13 residues in the CDR3. DNA for the CDR3: TGTGCCAGCAGCTTATGGGGCGGGAATGAGCAGTTCTTC. Encoded protein: CASSLWGGNEQFF.

The gene calls are TRBV7-2 and TRBJ1-4; 7 bases map to TRBD1. The V gene's germline CDR1 is SGHTA and CDR2 FQGNSA. The V segment lost 4 bases and the J segment 4 bases; nucleotides outside the gene matches: 9. The CDR3 has 16 amino acids. The CDR3 reads CASSSTRAGGNEKLFF. DNA of the CDR3: TGTGCCAGCAGCTCCACCCGAGCAGGGGGTAATGAAAAACTGTTTTTT.

This sequence joins TRBV27 and TRBJ1-1; D is unclear. V lost 4 bases, J lost 3 bases, and 15 bases lay in between. This CDR3 has 15 amino acids. Looked up from germline, CDR1 is MNHEY and CDR2 is SMNVEV (reference sequence). In DNA, the CDR3 is TGTGCCAGCAGTTACCGAGGAGGCCGATACACTGAAGCTTTCTTT. It codes for CASSYRGGRYTEAFF.

The chain has TRBV5-1 and TRBJ1-1; 7 bases fit TRBD1. This CDR3 has 17 amino acids. V shed 0 bases, J shed 1 base, and the junction held 9 bases outside the gene matches. Germline V gene data show CDR1 as SGHRS and CDR2 as YFSETQ. Here the CDR3 DNA reads TGCGCCAGCAGCTTGGGTCAGGGGGATTTCGAGAACACTGAAGCTTTCTTT. This translates into CASSLGQGDFENTEAFF.

This sequence joins TRBV7-3 and TRBJ1-2; 7 nucleotides align to TRBD1. After removal of 5 bases from V and 1 base from J, the junction contained 4 bases not matched to a gene. The germline CDR1 and CDR2 sequences are SGHTA and FQGTGA. The CDR3 totals 14 residues. The chain's CDR3 is CASSTTGLNYGYTF. The DNA of the CDR3 is TGTGCCAGCAGCACGACAGGGCTTAACTATGGCTACACCTTC.

This chain uses TRBV25-1 with TRBJ2-3; the match to TRBD2 covers 8 bases. This CDR3 is 16 amino acids long. CDR1 and CDR2 (germline): MGHDK, SYGVNS. J lost 6 bases, V lost 0 bases, and 8 bases had no gene match. DNA of the CDR3: TGTGCCAGCAGTGAATATAACGGGGGGGCCGGTGATACGCAGTATTTT. This gives the protein CASSEYNGGAGDTQYF.

The chain is built from TRBV7-6 and TRBJ2-2, with 8 bases lining up with TRBD2. Germline lookup yields CDR1 SGHVS and CDR2 FNYEAQ. CDR3 length: 15 residues. Germline trimming cut 1 base from V and 6 bases from J; bases unmatched to any gene: 4. The CDR3 loop is CASSLGTSRSGELFF. The CDR3 DNA reads as TGTGCCAGCAGCTTAGGGACTAGCCGCTCCGGGGAGCTGTTTTTT.

The genes are TRBV21-1 and TRBJ2-5; the table assigns TRBD1, which was not confirmed against the DNA. TRBV21-1 is annotated as a pseudogene. The CDR3 runs 15 residues. The CDR3 is CASSSPDPDSQTQYF. The CDR3 coding sequence is TGTGCCAGCAGCAGCCCCGACCCGGACAGCCAGACCCAGTACTTC.

Comments on this clone: This sample includes further DNA sequences coding for the same CDR3. CDR3 residues: CASSFDMNTEAFF. In nucleotides, the CDR3 is TGTGCCAGCAGCTTCGACATGAACACTGAAGCTTTCTTT. This chain links TRBV11-3 with TRBJ1-1, with D unclear. CDR1 and CDR2 (germline): SGHNT, YENEEA. This CDR3 contains 13 residues. V dropped 3 bases and J dropped 0 bases, with 5 bases sitting between them.

In its sample, this clone was seen a few times. The J gene is TRBJ1-1, the V gene TRBV5-1; no definite D call. There are 13 residues in the CDR3. The V gene lost 1 base and the J gene lost 8 bases, with 12 bases spanning the gap. Germline V lookup: CDR1 SGHRS, CDR2 YFSETQ. This CDR3 is CASSLSQGLEAFF. The CDR3 region has the DNA TGCGCCAGCAGCTTGTCGCAAGGGTTAGAAGCTTTCTTT.

J is TRBJ2-5 and V is TRBV5-1; 9 nucleotides align to TRBD1. The CDR3 length is 14 residues. In germline, CDR1 is SGHRS, CDR2 YFSETQ. Germline trimming cut 5 bases from V and 3 bases from J; bases unmatched to any gene: 5. The CDR3: CASRPGTGKETQYF. The CDR3 region has the DNA TGCGCCAGCAGGCCCGGGACAGGGAAAGAGACCCAGTACTTC.

The CDR3 bases are TGTGCCGGGTTAGGTCCCTACGAGCAGTACTTC. Its protein is CAGLGPYEQYF. The chain uses TRBV2 and TRBJ2-7, with D unresolved. Germline lookup yields CDR1 SNHLY and CDR2 FYNNEI. Deletions cut 11 bases from V and 2 bases from J, with 10 bases between. This CDR3 comprises 11 residues.

The chain carries TRBV6-5 and TRBJ2-2; weak D call: TRBD1 (5 bases). CDR1 and CDR2 from the germline V gene are MNHEY and SVGAGI. This CDR3 has 15 residues. Between the trimmed V and J ends, which lost 0 bases and 0 bases, there was a span of 5 bases. This chain's CDR3 is CASSYSGANTGELFF. CDR3 coding DNA: TGTGCCAGCAGTTACTCAGGGGCGAACACCGGGGAGCTGTTTTTT.

The chain recombines TRBV29-1 with TRBJ2-1; 9 nucleotides match TRBD2. V trimming: 8 bases; J trimming: 0 bases; junction bases outside the gene matches: 8. CDR1 is SQVTM and CDR2 is ANQGSEA in the germline V gene. The CDR3 is 15 residues long. The CDR3 DNA follows: TGCAGCTCTCTAGCGGGACATAGCTCCTACAATGAGCAGTTCTTC. This sequence encodes CSSLAGHSSYNEQFF.

This clone appeared a few times. The V and J genes are TRBV9 and TRBJ1-1; TRBD1 matches at 8 bases. V lost 5 bases, J lost 0 bases, and 6 bases stayed unmatched. From germline, CDR1 is SGDLS and CDR2 YYNGEE. The CDR3 has 15 amino acids. The CDR3 reads CASRQGAGMNTEAFF. CDR3 nucleotide sequence: TGTGCCAGCAGGCAGGGGGCAGGGATGAACACTGAAGCTTTCTTT.

This sequence joins TRBV28 and TRBJ2-7, with D unresolved. The CDR3 is 14 residues long. V was trimmed by 3 bases and J by 0 bases, leaving 9 bases between them. Per the germline V gene, CDR1 is MDHEN and CDR2 is SYDVKM. CDR3 sequence reads: CASSFLWSSYEQYF. CDR3 nucleotide sequence: TGTGCCAGCAGTTTCCTATGGAGCTCCTACGAGCAGTACTTC. The full variable domain, its missing parts supplied by reference TRBV28 and TRBJ2-7, is DVKVTQSSRYLVKRTGEKVFLECVQDMDHENMFWYRQDPGLGLRLIYFSYDVKMKEKGDIPEGYSVSREKKERFSLILESASTNQTSMYLCASSFLWSSYEQYFGPGTRLTVT.

The CDR3 region has the DNA TGCGCCAGCAGCTTGGGTGATATGACTAATGAAAAACTGTTTTTT. Protein: CASSLGDMTNEKLFF. The V gene is TRBV5-1, the J gene TRBJ1-4; D is unclear. The CDR3 is made up of 15 amino acids. Germline CDR1 reads SGHRS; CDR2 reads YFSETQ. Between the trimmed V and J ends, which lost 0 bases and 2 bases, there was a span of 8 bases.

The V gene is TRBV6-6, the J gene TRBJ1-5; 9 nucleotides align to TRBD1. The CDR3 extends over 14 amino acids. Trimming cost V 8 bases and J 2 bases; bases outside gene matches: 4. The germline CDR1 and CDR2 sequences are MNHNY and SVGAGI (reference sequence). The DNA of the CDR3 is TGTGCCAGCTCTACAGGGGGCGGCAATCAGCCCCAGCATTTT. Amino acids: CASSTGGGNQPQHF.

The chain joins TRBV5-1 to TRBJ1-1, with 10 bases lining up with TRBD1. This CDR3 has 19 residues. Trimming cost V 2 bases and J 1 base; bases outside gene matches: 14. Germline V gene sequence: CDR1 SGHRS, CDR2 YFSETQ. The CDR3 spells CASSFGLFDRGRRNTEAFF. CDR3 sequence (DNA): TGCGCCAGCAGCTTCGGTTTGTTCGACAGGGGGCGCCGGAACACTGAAGCTTTCTTT.

The chain is built from TRBV2 and TRBJ2-7; tentatively, D is TRBD2 (6 bases). The CDR3 is 13 amino acids. V was clipped by 3 bases and J by 4 bases, with 10 bases between them. The germline V gene encodes CDR1 SNHLY and CDR2 FYNNEI. DNA of the CDR3: TGTGCCAGCAGTGAGAACGGGAGTTACGAGCAGTACTTC. It is translated as CASSENGSYEQYF. The whole variable domain, remainder taken from reference TRBV2 and TRBJ2-7, is EPEVTQTPSHQVTQMGQEVILRCVPISNHLYFYWYRQILGQKVEFLVSFYNNEISEKSEIFDDQFSVERPDGSNFTLKIRSTKLEDSAMYFCASSENGSYEQYFGPGTRLTVT.

This chain uses TRBV5-8 with TRBJ2-3; D is ambiguous. The germline V gene encodes CDR1 SGHTS and CDR2 YDEGEE. This CDR3 comprises 16 residues. V was shortened by 2 bases and J by 0 bases, with 13 bases between the two germline ends. CDR3 loop: CASSFGSSESTDTQYF. The CDR3 DNA follows: TGTGCCAGCAGCTTCGGGTCCAGCGAGAGCACAGATACGCAGTATTTT.

The chain has TRBV19 and TRBJ1-5, with a tentative D call TRBD1 (6 bases). This CDR3 contains 15 residues. Trimming removed 5 bases from V and 0 bases from J, with 11 bases in between. Germline V gene data show CDR1 as LNHDA and CDR2 as SQIVND (reference sequence). The DNA of the CDR3 is TGTGCCAGTAGTCCCGGGGGGCTTAGCAATCAGCCCCAGCATTTT. Translated: CASSPGGLSNQPQHF.